This entry is about one T cell receptor beta chain. What it binds is unknown. The data were obtained in a study of beta chain features in type 1 diabetes. Study-wide points: The study found that naive, central memory and Treg TCRB repertoires appeared more similar in patients than in healthy donors. For type 1 diabetes patients, VDJ junctions showed fewer insertions and more deletions.

CD4+ cells of the naive, central memory, regulatory and stem cell-like memory types were sorted via CD45RO/CCR7/CD25/CD127/CD95/CD27. The V gene's germline CDR1 is LNHNV and CDR2 YYDKDF (reference sequence). The CDR3 is 15 amino acids. Between the trimmed V and J ends, which lost 0 bases and 3 bases, there was a span of 8 bases. Every bit of the isolated RNA underwent reverse transcription, so sequencing read expressed TCRB transcripts. Data came from immunoSEQ multiplex PCR; TCRdb stores just in-frame clones and leaves some out. The sample contains 120,000 to 150,000 clones, nearly 50% of which appear only once.

The chain joins TRBV15 to TRBJ1-4, with a weak D call TRBD1 (5 bases). This receptor was obtained from a man between 18 and 35 years old in good health. The sequencing input was Tregs from blood. DNA for the CDR3: TGTGCCACCAGCAGAGATCGCAGGGCTAATGAAAAACTGTTTTTT. It yields the protein CATSRDRRANEKLFF.